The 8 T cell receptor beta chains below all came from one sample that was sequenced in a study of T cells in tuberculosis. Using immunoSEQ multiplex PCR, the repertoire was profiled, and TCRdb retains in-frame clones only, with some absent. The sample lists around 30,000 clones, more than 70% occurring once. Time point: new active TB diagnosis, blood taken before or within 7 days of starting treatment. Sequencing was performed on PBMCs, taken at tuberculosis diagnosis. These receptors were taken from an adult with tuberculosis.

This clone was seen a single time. CDR3 DNA sequence: TGTGCCAGCAGTCCTACAGGGGACTATGGCTACACCTTC. It specifies CASSPTGDYGYTF. The J gene is TRBJ1-2, the V gene TRBV6-5; 7 bases fit TRBD1. Germline-derived CDR1 and CDR2 are MNHEY and SVGAGI. V lost 5 bases and J lost 3; bases outside the gene matches: 3. The CDR3 spans 13 residues.

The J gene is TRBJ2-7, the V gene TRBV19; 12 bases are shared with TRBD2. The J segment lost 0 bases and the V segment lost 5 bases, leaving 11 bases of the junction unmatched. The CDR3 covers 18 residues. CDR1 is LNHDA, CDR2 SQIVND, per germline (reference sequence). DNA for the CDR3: TGTGCCAGTAGTGCGGACAGGCGGACTAGCGGGATCTCCTACGAGCAGTACTTC. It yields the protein CASSADRRTSGISYEQYF.

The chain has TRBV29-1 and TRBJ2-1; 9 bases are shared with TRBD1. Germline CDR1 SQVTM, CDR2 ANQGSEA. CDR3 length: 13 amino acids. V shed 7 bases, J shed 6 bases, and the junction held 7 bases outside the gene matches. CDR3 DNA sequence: TGCAGCGGCGGGACAGGGAGATTCAATGAGCAGTTCTTC. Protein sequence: CSGGTGRFNEQFF.

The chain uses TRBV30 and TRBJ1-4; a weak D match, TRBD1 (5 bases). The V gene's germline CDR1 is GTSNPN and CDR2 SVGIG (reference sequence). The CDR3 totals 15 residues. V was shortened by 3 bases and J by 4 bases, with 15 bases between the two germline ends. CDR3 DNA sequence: TGTGCCTGGAGGGATAGCGGGGGGAATAATGAAAAACTGTTTTTT. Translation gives CAWRDSGGNNEKLFF.

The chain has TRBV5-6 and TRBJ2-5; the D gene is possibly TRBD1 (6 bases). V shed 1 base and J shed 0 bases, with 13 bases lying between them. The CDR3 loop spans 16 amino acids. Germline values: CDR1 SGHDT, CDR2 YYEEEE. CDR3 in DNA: TGTGCCAGCAGCTTGTGGGGGCCGACCTACCAAGAGACCCAGTACTTC. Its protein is CASSLWGPTYQETQYF.

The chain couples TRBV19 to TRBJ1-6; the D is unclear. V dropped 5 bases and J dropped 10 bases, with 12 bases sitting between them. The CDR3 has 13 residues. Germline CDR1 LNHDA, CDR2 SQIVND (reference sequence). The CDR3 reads CASSPRVESPLHF. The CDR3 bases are TGTGCCAGTAGTCCCCGGGTGGAATCACCCCTCCACTTT. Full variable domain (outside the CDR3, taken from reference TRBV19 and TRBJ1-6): DGGITQSPKYLFRKEGQNVTLSCEQNLNHDAMYWYRQDPGQGLRLIYYSQIVNDFQKGDIAEGYSVSREKKESFPLTVTSAQKNPTAFYLCASSPRVESPLHFGNGTRLTVT.

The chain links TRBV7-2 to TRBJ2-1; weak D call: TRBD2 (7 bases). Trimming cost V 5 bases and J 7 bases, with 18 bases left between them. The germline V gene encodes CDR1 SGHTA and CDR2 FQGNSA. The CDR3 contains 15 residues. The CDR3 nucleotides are TGTGCCAGCAGCCTACAAGGGGGGGCCGGTAATGAGCAGTTCTTC. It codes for CASSLQGGAGNEQFF.

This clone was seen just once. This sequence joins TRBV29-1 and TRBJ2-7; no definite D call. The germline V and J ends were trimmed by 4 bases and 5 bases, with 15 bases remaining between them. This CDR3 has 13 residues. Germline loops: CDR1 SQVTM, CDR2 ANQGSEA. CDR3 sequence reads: CSVVSQVFDEQYF. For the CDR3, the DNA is TGCAGCGTTGTTTCGCAGGTTTTCGACGAGCAGTACTTC.